This T cell receptor beta chain derives from a study of a mutant IDH1 vaccine in newly diagnosed glioma. Study context: At weeks 1, 3, 5, 7, 11, 15, 19 and 23, patients received a vaccination, eight in all. Among treated patients, approximately 62% were male and roughly 38% female, and mean age was roughly 40 years. Therapy received beforehand was radiotherapy, temozolomide, or both, with most patients given both.

Noted time point: week 23, last vaccination. Vaccine doses each comprised 300 ug of mutant IDH1 20-mer peptide, with topical imiquimod. New astrocytomas of WHO grade 3 or 4 that were IDH1-mutant and ATRX-lost were found in the donors. V lost 0 bases, J lost 3 bases, and 4 bases stayed unmatched. Germline V gene data show CDR1 as SGDLS and CDR2 as YYNGEE. The CDR3 has 15 amino acids. A note on this clone: Its antigen is undetermined.

Generated by immunoSEQ multiplex PCR, the TCRdb table keeps only in-frame clones and is missing some. This table has 50,000 to 70,000 clones, approximately 80% appearing once. The source of this sequence is a young man with glioma. The chain employs TRBV9 and TRBJ2-7; the match to TRBD2 covers 9 bases. The sample in question was PBMCs, obtained from a glioma patient whose treatment included an IDH1 peptide vaccine. The chain's CDR3 is CASSVGLADLYEQYF. The CDR3 bases are TGTGCCAGCAGCGTAGGACTAGCGGACCTCTACGAGCAGTACTTC.